This record concerns one TCR beta chain sequence. Germline V gene data show CDR1 as SGHRS and CDR2 as YFSETQ. This CDR3 contains 15 residues. Unmatched junction bases numbered 1, after V lost 0 bases and J lost 3 bases. This entry is derived from a study of blood T cell repertoires in COVID-19. On the study more broadly: Whether acute or convalescent, the COVID-19 samples came from the United States, Italy and Spain. T cells, B-cell-depleted T cells, or PBMCs supplied cDNA or gDNA.

Authors' methods: Amplification of reference gene primers was used by the study to estimate nucleated cell counts. Assay used: immunoSEQ multiplex PCR; TCRdb lists only in-frame clones, some missing. The DNA was the basis for D and trimming; V, J and clone size are from that table. The repertoire has about 19,000 clones, around 90% of them found once; the top ten carry 3% to 3.5%. The sample comprised peripheral blood. The sequence was collected from a human donor in a cohort sampled during active COVID-19. The chain joins TRBV5-1 to TRBJ1-5, with 9 bases identical to TRBD1. The DNA for the CDR3 is TGCGCCAGCAGCTTGGGACAGGGGGACAATCAGCCCCAGCATTTT. Its protein is CASSLGQGDNQPQHF.